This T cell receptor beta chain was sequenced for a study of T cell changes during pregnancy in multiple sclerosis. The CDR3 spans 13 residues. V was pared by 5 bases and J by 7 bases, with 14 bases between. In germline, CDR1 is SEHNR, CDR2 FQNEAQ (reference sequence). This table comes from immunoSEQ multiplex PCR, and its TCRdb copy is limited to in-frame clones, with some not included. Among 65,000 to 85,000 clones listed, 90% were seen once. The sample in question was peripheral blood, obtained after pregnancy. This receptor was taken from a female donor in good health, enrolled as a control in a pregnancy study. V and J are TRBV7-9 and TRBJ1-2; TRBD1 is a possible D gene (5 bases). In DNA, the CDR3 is TGTGCCAGCAGCCGCGGAAACGGGGGTGGCTACACCTTC. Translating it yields CASSRGNGGGYTF. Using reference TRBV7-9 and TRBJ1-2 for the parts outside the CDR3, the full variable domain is DTGVSQNPRHKITKRGQNVTFRCDPISEHNRLYWYRQTLGQGPEFLTYFQNEAQLEKSRLLSDRFSAERPKGSFSTLEIQRTEQGDSAMYLCASSRGNGGGYTFGSGTRLTVV.